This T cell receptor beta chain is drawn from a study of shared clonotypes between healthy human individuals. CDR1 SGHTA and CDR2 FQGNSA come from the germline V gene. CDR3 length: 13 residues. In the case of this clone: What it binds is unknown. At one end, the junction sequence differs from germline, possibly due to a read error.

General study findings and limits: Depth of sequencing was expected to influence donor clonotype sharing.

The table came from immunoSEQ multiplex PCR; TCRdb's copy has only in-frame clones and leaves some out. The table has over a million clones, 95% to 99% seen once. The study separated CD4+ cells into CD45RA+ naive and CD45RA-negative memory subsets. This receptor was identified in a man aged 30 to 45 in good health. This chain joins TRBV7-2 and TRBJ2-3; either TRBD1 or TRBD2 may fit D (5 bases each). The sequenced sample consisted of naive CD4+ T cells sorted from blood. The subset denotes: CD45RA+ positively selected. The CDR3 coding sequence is TGTGCCAGCAGTTTAGAGGGGCGAGATACGCAGTATTTT. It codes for CASSLEGRDTQYF.